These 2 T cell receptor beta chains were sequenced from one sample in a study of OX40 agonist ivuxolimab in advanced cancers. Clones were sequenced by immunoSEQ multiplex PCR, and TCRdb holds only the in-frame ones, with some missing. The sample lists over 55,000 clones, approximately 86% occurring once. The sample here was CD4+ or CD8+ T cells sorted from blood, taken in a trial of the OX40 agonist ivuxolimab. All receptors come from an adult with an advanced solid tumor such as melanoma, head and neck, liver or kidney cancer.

CDR3 in DNA: TGTGCCAGCAGCGGTAAAGGACCCTCAGAGACCCAGTACTTC. Residues: CASSGKGPSETQYF. This chain uses TRBV5-4 with TRBJ2-5; no reliable D call. This CDR3 has 14 amino acids. V lost 4 bases and J lost 4, with 14 bases in between. Germline V CDR1 and CDR2: SGHNT, YYREEE (reference sequence). The variable domain in full, completed from reference TRBV5-4 and TRBJ2-5, reads ETGVTQSPTHLIKTRGQQVTLRCSSQSGHNTVSWYQQALGQGPQFIFQYYREEENGRGNFPPRFSGLQFPNYSSELNVNALELDDSALYLCASSGKGPSETQYFGPGTRLLVL.

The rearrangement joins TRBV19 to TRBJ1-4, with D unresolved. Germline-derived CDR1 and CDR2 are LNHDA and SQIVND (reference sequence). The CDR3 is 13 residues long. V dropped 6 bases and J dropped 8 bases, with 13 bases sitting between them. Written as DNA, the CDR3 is TGTGCCAGTAGGACTTTTAAGAGGGAAAAACTGTTTTTT. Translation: CASRTFKREKLFF.